In its sample, the clone carrying this T cell receptor (beta chain) was seen a few times. The antigen is unknown. These data come from a study of beta chain features in type 1 diabetes. Whole-study findings and limits: Shortening of TCRB CDR3s, moderate but significant, appeared in all four CD4+ subsets of Type 1 diabetes patients.

This CDR3 is 13 amino acids long. The V end lost 0 bases, the J end lost 10 bases, and 12 bases lay between the germline ends. Germline V gene sequence: CDR1 ENHRY, CDR2 SYGVKD. All of the isolated RNA was reverse transcribed, so expressed TCRB transcripts were sequenced. Data came from immunoSEQ multiplex PCR; TCRdb stores just in-frame clones and leaves some out. The table records 300,000 to 350,000 clones, approximately 13% of them present only once. Sequenced material: naive CD4+ T cells from blood. This sequence was found in a woman younger than 30 with type 1 diabetes. The chain uses TRBV10-3 and TRBJ1-1; D unclear. The CDR3 nucleotides read TGTGCCATCAGTGAGTCGACGGGTCCTGGAGCTTTCTTT. This codes for CAISESTGPGAFF.